The 24 T cell receptor beta chains below were found in one sample sequenced in a study of blood T cell repertoires in COVID-19. Data came from immunoSEQ multiplex PCR; TCRdb stores just in-frame clones and leaves some out. Altogether around 290,000 clones are present, 88% being singletons, with the ten largest covering 0.8% to 1%. The sequencing sample was made of PBMCs or T cells enriched from blood (not recorded which). These receptors were taken from a woman younger than 45 who had recovered from COVID-19.

The table lists this clone with a few counts. The V and J genes are TRBV11-3 and TRBJ1-1; D might be TRBD1 (6 bases). The V gene lost 8 bases and the J gene lost 1 base, with 8 bases spanning the gap. CDR1 and CDR2 (germline): SGHNT, YENEEA. CDR3 length: 12 residues. The CDR3 DNA is TGTGCCAGCCAGGGGAAGAACACTGAAGCTTTCTTT. Translating gives CASQGKNTEAFF.

The V and J genes are TRBV7-3 and TRBJ2-7, with unresolved D. Trimming cost V 5 bases and J 0 bases, with 14 bases left between them. CDR3 length: 15 residues. Germline V gene lookup returns CDR1 SGHTA and CDR2 FQGTGA. The DNA of the CDR3 is TGTGCCAGCAGCATGACTTCGGCGGACTCCTACGAGCAGTACTTC. It encodes CASSMTSADSYEQYF.

The chain joins TRBV7-9 to TRBJ1-2; no clear D gene. CDR1 is SEHNR and CDR2 is FQNEAQ in the germline V gene (reference sequence). The ends were cut back, 5 bases at V and 1 base at J, with 8 bases in the middle. The CDR3 runs 13 residues. The CDR3 reads CASSRPGNYGYTF. Written as DNA, the CDR3 is TGTGCCAGCAGCCGGCCGGGTAACTATGGCTACACCTTC. Based on the CDR3 plus reference TRBV7-9 and TRBJ1-2, the full variable domain is DTGVSQNPRHKITKRGQNVTFRCDPISEHNRLYWYRQTLGQGPEFLTYFQNEAQLEKSRLLSDRFSAERPKGSFSTLEIQRTEQGDSAMYLCASSRPGNYGYTFGSGTRLTVV.

The chain couples TRBV28 to TRBJ1-2, with D perhaps matching TRBD1 (6 bases). Trimming stripped 1 base from V and 3 bases from J, with 6 bases between. The CDR3 sequence is 13 residues long. Per germline, CDR1 MDHEN and CDR2 SYDVKM. CDR3 region: CASSLSGDYGYTF. Here the CDR3 DNA reads TGTGCCAGCAGTTTATCAGGGGACTATGGCTACACCTTC.

The chain uses TRBV19 and TRBJ1-5, with D tentatively TRBD1 (6 bases). The CDR3 has 18 amino acids. Looked up from germline, CDR1 is LNHDA and CDR2 is SQIVND (reference sequence). Deletions cut 1 base from V and 3 bases from J, with 19 bases between. CDR3 amino acids: CASSIGRILQGLNQPQHF. The CDR3 coding sequence is TGTGCCAGTAGTATAGGTAGGATACTACAGGGCCTCAATCAGCCCCAGCATTTT.

The V call is TRBV7-9, the J call TRBJ2-5; unclear D gene. V gave up 3 bases and J gave up 0 bases, with 5 bases separating them. This CDR3 spans 13 amino acids. The germline CDR1 and CDR2 sequences are SEHNR and FQNEAQ (reference sequence). This chain's CDR3 is CASSFNNQETQYF. The CDR3 nucleotides read TGTGCCAGCAGCTTCAACAACCAAGAGACCCAGTACTTC.

V usage is TRBV14 and J usage is TRBJ2-3, with TRBD2 identical over 9 bases. The CDR3 is 15 residues long. Germline V lookup: CDR1 SGHDN, CDR2 FVKESK. With V trimmed by 1 base and J by 9 bases, 8 bases remained unmatched. CDR3 loop: CASSQGGSGGQTQYF. The DNA of the CDR3 is TGTGCCAGCAGCCAAGGGGGGAGCGGGGGGCAGACGCAGTATTTT.

This chain uses TRBV2 with TRBJ2-1; no definite D call. Germline CDR1 is SNHLY and CDR2 is FYNNEI. V was cut by 7 bases and J by 11 bases, with 9 bases left in between. CDR3 length: 10 residues. The CDR3 loop is CASTLVKQFF. The CDR3 nucleotides read TGTGCCAGCACCCTAGTTAAGCAGTTCTTC. The full variable domain, its missing parts supplied by reference TRBV2 and TRBJ2-1, is EPEVTQTPSHQVTQMGQEVILRCVPISNHLYFYWYRQILGQKVEFLVSFYNNEISEKSEIFDDQFSVERPDGSNFTLKIRSTKLEDSAMYFCASTLVKQFFGPGTRLTVL.

The chain employs TRBV12-3 or TRBV12-4 and TRBJ2-2; D call uncertain. V was shortened by 7 bases and J by 8 bases, with 8 bases between the two germline ends. This CDR3 has 11 residues. The CDR3 region is CASTYSGELFF. Written as DNA, the CDR3 is TGTGCCAGCACCTACTCAGGGGAGCTGTTTTTT.

This clone was seen a single time. The chain is built from TRBV11-3 and TRBJ1-4; D is unclear. The germline V gene has CDR1 SGHNT and CDR2 YENEEA. V lost 5 bases and J 8 bases, leaving 9 bases between the germline ends. This CDR3 region has 12 residues. CDR3 loop: CASSVIREKLFF. In nucleotides, the CDR3 is TGTGCCAGCAGCGTAATTAGAGAAAAACTGTTTTTT.

The CDR3 DNA sequence: TGTGCCAGCAGCGCCCCCGAGCGGGACTACAATGAGCAGTTCTTC. This gives the protein CASSAPERDYNEQFF. The gene calls are TRBV9 and TRBJ2-1; 7 positions agree with TRBD2. The CDR3 loop spans 15 amino acids. J lost 3 bases, V lost 3 bases, and 6 bases had no gene match. Germline V lookup: CDR1 SGDLS, CDR2 YYNGEE. Together with reference TRBV9 and TRBJ2-1, the CDR3 gives the full variable domain: DSGVTQTPKHLITATGQRVTLRCSPRSGDLSVYWYQQSLDQGLQFLIQYYNGEERAKGNILERFSAQQFPDLHSELNLSSLELGDSALYFCASSAPERDYNEQFFGPGTRLTVL.

The chain links TRBV2 to TRBJ2-1, with 10 bases matching TRBD2. Germline loops: CDR1 SNHLY, CDR2 FYNNEI. J was trimmed by 5 bases and V by 7 bases; bases with no gene match: 11. There are 16 residues in the CDR3. CDR3: CASTKPSGRQNNEQFF. The CDR3 DNA follows: TGTGCCAGCACCAAACCTAGCGGGAGACAGAACAATGAGCAGTTCTTC.

In this sample, this clone turned up once. The rearrangement joins TRBV9 to TRBJ2-6; 8 bases fit TRBD1. The ends lost 4 bases at V and 2 bases at J; junction bases unmatched: 8. The CDR3 totals 17 residues. Germline CDR1 SGDLS, CDR2 YYNGEE. The CDR3 loop is CASSISRGRAGANVLTF. Here the CDR3 DNA reads TGTGCCAGCAGCATCTCCAGGGGGCGTGCTGGGGCCAACGTCCTGACTTTC.

This clone was detected once. The CDR3 region has the DNA TGTGCCAGCAGTCGGAAACTGGGGGGTAGGGCGGGTCAGCCCCAGCATTTT. Amino acid sequence: CASSRKLGGRAGQPQHF. The chain combines TRBV28 with TRBJ1-5; a possible D gene is TRBD1 (5 bases). V shed 5 bases and J shed 6 bases, with 23 bases lying between them. The germline V gene encodes CDR1 MDHEN and CDR2 SYDVKM. CDR3 length equals 17 residues.

The chain has TRBV6-5 and TRBJ1-1; possibly TRBD1 for D (5 bases). The CDR3 loop spans 15 amino acids. Trimming pared 4 bases from V and 4 bases from J, leaving 16 bases between. Germline CDR1 reads MNHEY; CDR2 reads SVGAGI. CDR3 in DNA: TGTGCCAGCAGTTTCGCGGGGGGAGCGGGCACTGAAGCTTTCTTT. Amino acids: CASSFAGGAGTEAFF.

The J gene is TRBJ2-2, the V gene TRBV10-3; D perhaps matches TRBD2 (6 bases). The CDR3 is 13 residues long. Trimming pared 8 bases from V and 6 bases from J, leaving 13 bases between. Germline values: CDR1 ENHRY, CDR2 SYGVKD. DNA of the CDR3: TGTGCCATCTTACTAGCTTTTGCCGGGGAGCTGTTTTTT. It is translated as CAILLAFAGELFF.

V gene TRBV5-6 combines with J gene TRBJ2-7; 9 bases are shared with TRBD1. V was clipped by 7 bases and J by 3 bases; unmatched bases: 5. The CDR3 consists of 13 residues. The germline V gene has CDR1 SGHDT and CDR2 YYEEEE. CDR3 DNA sequence: TGTGCCAGCGGGACAGGGATTGGCTACGAGCAGTACTTC. Translated: CASGTGIGYEQYF.

The chain joins TRBV3-1 (or the pseudogene TRBV3-2) to TRBJ2-7; D is ambiguous. V dropped 0 bases and J dropped 6 bases, with 6 bases sitting between them. Germline CDR1 LGHDT, CDR2 YNNKEL (reference sequence). CDR3 length: 12 residues. The CDR3 nucleotides read TGTGCCAGCAGCCAAGATAGGAGCGAGCAGTACTTC. Translated: CASSQDRSEQYF.

The rearrangement links TRBV27 to TRBJ2-1, with 8 bases aligning to TRBD2. This CDR3 comprises 16 residues. V was clipped by 3 bases and J by 2 bases; unmatched bases: 6. Germline-derived CDR1 and CDR2 are MNHEY and SMNVEV (reference sequence). In nucleotides, the CDR3 is TGTGCCAGCAGTTTCTCACTAGCGGCCCCCTACAATGAGCAGTTCTTC. It translates to CASSFSLAAPYNEQFF.

This clone was detected a few times. The chain employs TRBV6-4 and TRBJ2-2; D not certain. CDR1 and CDR2 from the germline V gene are MRHNA and SNTAGT. This CDR3 spans 15 amino acids. V lost 5 bases to trimming and J lost 7 bases, with 17 bases between them. The CDR3, as DNA: TGTGCCAGCAGTACCACTATGGTAGAGCTCGGGGAGCTGTTTTTT. It encodes CASSTTMVELGELFF.

The chain links TRBV23-1 to TRBJ1-4; 10 nucleotides agree with TRBD1. TRBV23-1 is reported as an ORF; its role is uncertain. The length of the CDR3 is 18 residues. V was clipped by 4 bases and J by 5 bases; unmatched bases: 13. The CDR3 loop is CASSRPDRGIVGNEKLFF. CDR3 nucleotides: TGCGCCAGCAGTCGACCGGACAGGGGGATTGTCGGGAATGAAAAACTGTTTTTT.

The chain has TRBV15 and TRBJ2-5; TRBD1 agrees at 7 bases. The CDR3 spans 15 residues. The V and J ends lost 1 base and 5 bases, in that order; junction bases with no gene match: 7. The germline V gene has CDR1 LNHNV and CDR2 YYDKDF (reference sequence). For the CDR3, the DNA is TGTGCCACCAGCAGAGCTAGACAGGGATGGGAGACCCAGTACTTC. It is translated as CATSRARQGWETQYF.

The rearrangement links TRBV6-5 to TRBJ1-2; 7 nucleotides match TRBD1. The length of the CDR3 is 14 residues. The germline V gene has CDR1 MNHEY and CDR2 SVGAGI. V shed 6 bases and J 0 bases; nucleotides not matched to a gene: 4. The CDR3 DNA is TGTGCCAGCAGCCAACAGGGGTCTAACTATGGCTACACCTTC. This translates into CASSQQGSNYGYTF.

This chain connects TRBV5-1 to TRBJ1-2, with TRBD1 identical over 10 bases. This CDR3 is 19 amino acids long. The V segment lost 2 bases and the J segment 3 bases; nucleotides outside the gene matches: 16. Germline CDR1 and CDR2: SGHRS and YFSETQ. CDR3 protein: CASSLFTRDRGQRDYGYTF. The CDR3 nucleotides are TGCGCCAGCAGCTTATTTACTCGGGACAGGGGCCAACGGGACTATGGCTACACCTTC.